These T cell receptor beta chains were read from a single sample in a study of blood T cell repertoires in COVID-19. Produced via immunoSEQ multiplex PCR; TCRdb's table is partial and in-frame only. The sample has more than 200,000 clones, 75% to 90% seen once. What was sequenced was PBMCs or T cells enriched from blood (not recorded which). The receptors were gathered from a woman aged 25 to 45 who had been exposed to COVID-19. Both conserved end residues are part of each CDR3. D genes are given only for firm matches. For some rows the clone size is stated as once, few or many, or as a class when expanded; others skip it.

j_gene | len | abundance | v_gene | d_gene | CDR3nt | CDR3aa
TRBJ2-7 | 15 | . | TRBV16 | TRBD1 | TGTGCCAGCAGCCAATCCGCGACAGGGGGGCTGGGGCAGTACTTC | CASSQSATGGLGQYF
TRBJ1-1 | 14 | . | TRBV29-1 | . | TGCAGCGCAGGTTCGACAGTAATGAACACTGAAGCTTTCTTT | CSAGSTVMNTEAFF
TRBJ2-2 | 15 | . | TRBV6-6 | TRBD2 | TGTGCCACCTCCCGGTGGCTAGCGGGGATCGGGGAGCTGTTTTTT | CATSRWLAGIGELFF
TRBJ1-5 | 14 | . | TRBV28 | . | TGTGCCAGCAGTTGGGGGCTTGGCAATCAGCCCCAGCATTTT | CASSWGLGNQPQHF
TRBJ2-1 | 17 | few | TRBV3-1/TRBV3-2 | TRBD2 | TGTGCCAGCAGCCAAGACCACGGGCTAGCGGCTTACAATGAGCAGTTCTTC | CASSQDHGLAAYNEQFF
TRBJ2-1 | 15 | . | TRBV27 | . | TGTGCCAGCAGTCCCGGACAGGGAGGGCTCAATGAGCAGTTCTTC | CASSPGQGGLNEQFF
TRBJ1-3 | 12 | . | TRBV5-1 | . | TGCGCCAGCAGCTTGAATACCGGGACCATATATTTT | CASSLNTGTIYF
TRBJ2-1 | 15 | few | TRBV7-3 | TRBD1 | TGTGCCAGCAGCTTAGGACAGGGTGGCTACAATGAGCAGTTCTTC | CASSLGQGGYNEQFF
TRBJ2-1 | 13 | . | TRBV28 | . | TGTGCCAGCAGTTTAGCCAGGATCAATGAGCAGTTCTTC | CASSLARINEQFF
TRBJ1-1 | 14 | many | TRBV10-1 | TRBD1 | TGCGCCAGCAGTGCCCGGGACAGGGGGACTGAAGCTTTCTTT | CASSARDRGTEAFF
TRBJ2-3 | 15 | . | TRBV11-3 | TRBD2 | TGTGCCAGCAGCTCGGGAGCGGGGGCCGAAGATACGCAGTATTTT | CASSSGAGAEDTQYF
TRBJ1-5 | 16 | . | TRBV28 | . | TGTGCCAGCAGTCCGCACACCCTATCGACCGGGCAGCCCCAGCATTTT | CASSPHTLSTGQPQHF
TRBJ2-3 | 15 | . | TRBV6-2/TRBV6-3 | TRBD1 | TGTGCCAGCAGCCAGGCAGGGGGCTCTTCAGATACGCAGTATTTT | CASSQAGGSSDTQYF
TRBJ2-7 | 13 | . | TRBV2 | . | TGTGCCAGCAGTGAACAGGTACCCTACGAGCAGTACTTC | CASSEQVPYEQYF
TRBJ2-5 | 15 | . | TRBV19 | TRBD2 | TGTGCCAGTAGTATCTCAGCGGGAGCGGGTAAGACCCAGTACTTC | CASSISAGAGKTQYF
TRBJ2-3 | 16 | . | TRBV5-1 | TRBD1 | TGCGCCAGCAGCACCCCAGGGGGTAGGGGAACAGATACGCAGTATTTT | CASSTPGGRGTDTQYF
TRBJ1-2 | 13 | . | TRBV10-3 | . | TGTGCCATCAGTGAGTCTGCACAGTATGGCTACACCTTC | CAISESAQYGYTF
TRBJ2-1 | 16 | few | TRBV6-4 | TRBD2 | TGTGCCAGCACTGAACTAGCGGGAGGGCCGCTTAATGAGCAGTTCTTC | CASTELAGGPLNEQFF
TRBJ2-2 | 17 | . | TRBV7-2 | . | TGTGCCAGCAGCTTACTTGGGTTCAGGGAACACACCGGGGAGCTGTTTTTT | CASSLLGFREHTGELFF
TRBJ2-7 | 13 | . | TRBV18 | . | TGTGCCAGCTCACGGGACACAGCCTACGAGCAGTACTTC | CASSRDTAYEQYF
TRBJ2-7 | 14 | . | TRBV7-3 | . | TGTGCCAGCAGCTTAAAACAGGGATGGTACGAGCAGTACTTC | CASSLKQGWYEQYF
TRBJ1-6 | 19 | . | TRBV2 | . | TGTGCCAGCAGTGAAGGCCCCATGGGGGGGAGCTCCTATAATTCACCCCTCCACTTT | CASSEGPMGGSSYNSPLHF
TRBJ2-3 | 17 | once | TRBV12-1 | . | TGTGCCAGCAGCCCAACCCCAGCGCGGGAGAGCACAGATACGCAGTATTTT | CASSPTPARESTDTQYF
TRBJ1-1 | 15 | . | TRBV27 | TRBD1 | TGTGCCACCTCAGGGGGCGTGAGGGGACAGACTGAAGCTTTCTTT | CATSGGVRGQTEAFF
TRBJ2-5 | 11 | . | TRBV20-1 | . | TGCAGTGCTTATATACAAGAGACCCAGTACTTC | CSAYIQETQYF
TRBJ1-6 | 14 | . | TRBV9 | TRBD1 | TGTGCCAGCAGCGTTGGACAGGGGGTATCACCCCTCCACTTT | CASSVGQGVSPLHF
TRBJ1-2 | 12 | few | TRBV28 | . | TGTGCCAGCAGCGACAGTAATGGTGGCTACACCTTC | CASSDSNGGYTF
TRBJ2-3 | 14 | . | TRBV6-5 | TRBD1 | TGTGCCAGCAGTCCACAGGGGGCTAAAGATACGCAGTATTTT | CASSPQGAKDTQYF
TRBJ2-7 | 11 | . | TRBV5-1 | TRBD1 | TGCGCCAGCAGGGGACAGTACGAGCAGTACTTC | CASRGQYEQYF
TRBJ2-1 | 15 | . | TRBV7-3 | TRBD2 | TGTGCCAGCAGCTTAAGGCTAGCGGGAGGCGATGAGCAGTTCTTC | CASSLRLAGGDEQFF